The next 30 T cell receptor beta chains were all read from a single sample in a study of a mutant IDH1 vaccine in newly diagnosed glioma. Their antigens are not known. Data came from immunoSEQ multiplex PCR; TCRdb stores just in-frame clones and leaves some out. The sample shows more than 55,000 clones, 82% of them seen only once. The time point denotes: week 5, during vaccination. Each vaccine dose was 300 ug of mutant IDH1 20-mer peptide, with topical imiquimod. The sample in question was PBMCs, obtained from a glioma patient whose treatment included an IDH1 peptide vaccine. The receptor set was obtained from a young woman with glioma. Some clones in this sample may be carry-over from other donors' samples.

The V call is TRBV7-9, the J call TRBJ1-2; D perhaps matches TRBD1 (6 bases). Germline V gene lookup returns CDR1 SEHNR and CDR2 FQNEAQ (reference sequence). The ends were cut back, 7 bases at V and 4 bases at J, with 16 bases in the middle. This CDR3 is 14 amino acids long. The CDR3 nucleotides read TGTGCCAGCACCTCGGCCGGGACAAGCTATGGCTACACCTTC. Translation: CASTSAGTSYGYTF.

The chain links TRBV5-1 to TRBJ2-7, with 7 bases that match TRBD2. Trimming removed 0 bases from V and 2 bases from J; junction bases left unmatched: 8. The CDR3 contains 16 residues. Germline loops: CDR1 SGHRS, CDR2 YFSETQ. CDR3 protein: CASSLEVAGDPYEQYF. The CDR3 nucleotides read TGCGCCAGCAGCTTGGAGGTAGCGGGCGACCCCTACGAGCAGTACTTC.

The J gene is TRBJ1-5, the V gene TRBV30; D possibly corresponds to TRBD1 (5 bases). Germline V gene sequence: CDR1 GTSNPN, CDR2 SVGIG (reference sequence). The CDR3 is 13 amino acids. V was pared by 2 bases and J by 4 bases, with 9 bases between. In DNA form, the CDR3 reads TGTGCCTGGAGTAGTCAGGGAAATCAGCCCCAGCATTTT. It translates to CAWSSQGNQPQHF.

This clone showed up just once. The gene calls are TRBV5-6 and TRBJ2-3; 9 nucleotides agree with TRBD2. CDR3 length: 16 amino acids. Germline V lookup: CDR1 SGHDT, CDR2 YYEEEE. V gave up 3 bases and J gave up 3 bases; unmatched junction bases: 8. The CDR3 here is CASSWFRLAATDTQYF. The CDR3, as DNA: TGTGCCAGCAGCTGGTTCAGACTAGCGGCTACAGATACGCAGTATTTT. The entire variable domain, with the rest obtained from reference TRBV5-6 and TRBJ2-3, is as follows: DAGVTQSPTHLIKTRGQQVTLRCSPKSGHDTVSWYQQALGQGPQFIFQYYEEEERQRGNFPDRFSGHQFPNYSSELNVNALLLGDSALYLCASSWFRLAATDTQYFGPGTRLTVL.

Here the CDR3 DNA reads TGCGCCAGCAGCCCCCGGGACTTTTCCTACGAGCAGTACTTC. It encodes CASSPRDFSYEQYF. The chain joins TRBV4-1 to TRBJ2-7; D is possibly TRBD2 (6 bases). Germline V CDR1 and CDR2: MGHRA, YSYEKL. This CDR3 has 14 residues. V gave up 4 bases and J gave up 1 base, with 11 bases separating them.

The genes are TRBV29-1 and TRBJ1-2, with TRBD1 matching 9 bases. The length of the CDR3 is 14 residues. Germline CDR1 is SQVTM and CDR2 is ANQGSEA. V dropped 5 bases and J dropped 2; count of bases not matched to a gene: 6. CDR3 sequence (DNA): TGCAGCGTTCAGGGACAGGGCATAAACTATGGCTACACCTTC. It is translated as CSVQGQGINYGYTF.

The chain recombines TRBV19 with TRBJ1-5; D ambiguous. Germline CDR1 LNHDA, CDR2 SQIVND (reference sequence). Trimming removed 3 bases from V and 1 base from J, with 7 bases in between. The CDR3 length is 14 residues. CDR3 sequence: CASSIIYSNQPQHF. The CDR3 DNA reads TGTGCCAGTAGTATCATCTACAGCAATCAGCCCCAGCATTTT.

The sample holds a few counts of this clone. A much larger clone sits a single nucleotide away, making a read error possible. The V call is TRBV13, the J call TRBJ2-3; D not certain. Looked up from germline, CDR1 is PRHDT and CDR2 is FYEKMQ (reference sequence). The V end lost 5 bases, the J end lost 2 bases, and 2 bases lay between the germline ends. The CDR3 loop spans 11 amino acids. DNA of the CDR3: TGTGCCAGCAGCCACACAGATACGCAGTATTTT. Amino acid sequence: CASSHTDTQYF.

This clone appeared a few times. The rearrangement uses TRBV7-6 and TRBJ1-6, with D perhaps matching TRBD1 (5 bases). The germline gives CDR1 SGHVS, CDR2 FNYEAQ. V was shortened by 1 base and J by 0 bases, with 16 bases between the two germline ends. This CDR3 region has 19 residues. The CDR3 nucleotides are TGTGCCAGCAGCTTAGGTGGGCAGGGCCCAAGCTCCTATAATTCACCCCTCCACTTT. Protein sequence: CASSLGGQGPSSYNSPLHF. Using reference TRBV7-6 and TRBJ1-6 for the parts outside the CDR3, the full variable domain is GAGVSQSPRYKVTKRGQDVALRCDPISGHVSLYWYRQALGQGPEFLTYFNYEAQQDKSGLPNDRFSAERPEGSISTLTIQRTEQRDSAMYRCASSLGGQGPSSYNSPLHFGNGTRLTVT.

V usage is TRBV6-1 and J usage is TRBJ2-7, with D possibly TRBD2 on 5 matching bases. This CDR3 is 14 amino acids long. V was cut by 8 bases and J by 0 bases, with 14 bases left in between. CDR1 and CDR2 from the germline V gene are MNHNS and SASEGT. The CDR3 DNA reads as TGTGCCAGCTTCCGGGATACAACCTCCTACGAGCAGTACTTC. Its translation is CASFRDTTSYEQYF.

The V call is TRBV6-5, the J call TRBJ2-2; D is perhaps TRBD1 or TRBD2 (5 bases each). The CDR3 runs 13 residues. V was cut by 4 bases and J by 6 bases, with 9 bases left in between. Germline-derived CDR1 and CDR2 are MNHEY and SVGAGI. CDR3 loop: CASSFQGPGELFF. In DNA, the CDR3 is TGTGCCAGCAGTTTTCAGGGACCCGGGGAGCTGTTTTTT.

This clone was counted a single time. V is TRBV7-8 and J is TRBJ2-1; 7 nucleotides align to TRBD2. Looked up from germline, CDR1 is SGHVS and CDR2 is FQNEAQ. CDR3 size: 17 residues. With V trimmed by 3 bases and J by 0 bases, 8 bases remained unmatched. CDR3 sequence: CASSLWGGKGSYNEQFF. As DNA, the CDR3 is TGTGCCAGCAGCTTGTGGGGGGGGAAGGGCTCCTACAATGAGCAGTTCTTC.

The rearrangement uses TRBV9 and TRBJ2-7, with D perhaps assigned TRBD1 or TRBD2 (5 bases each). V was cut by 3 bases and J by 5 bases, with 15 bases left in between. The CDR3 covers 14 residues. Germline V gene sequence: CDR1 SGDLS, CDR2 YYNGEE. CDR3 region: CASSDGDGSDEQYF. In DNA form, the CDR3 reads TGTGCCAGCAGCGATGGGGACGGTAGCGACGAGCAGTACTTC.

V is TRBV5-4 and J is TRBJ2-5; TRBD2 matches at 11 bases. From germline, CDR1 is SGHNT and CDR2 YYREEE (reference sequence). After removal of 4 bases from V and 6 bases from J, the junction contained 11 bases not matched to a gene. This CDR3 is 16 amino acids long. CDR3 amino acids: CASSLAGGRSGKTQYF. In nucleotides, the CDR3 is TGTGCCAGCAGCCTAGCGGGGGGCCGTTCCGGGAAGACCCAGTACTTC.

V usage is TRBV11-3 and J usage is TRBJ2-7; 14 bases align to TRBD2. V dropped 2 bases and J dropped 3; count of bases not matched to a gene: 3. This CDR3 is 16 amino acids long. CDR1 SGHNT and CDR2 YENEEA come from the germline V gene. DNA of the CDR3: TGTGCCAGCAGCTTACCGGGACTAGCGGGAGTCTACGAGCAGTACTTC. Translating gives CASSLPGLAGVYEQYF.

The chain combines TRBV11-3 with TRBJ2-1; 10 bases fit TRBD1. Germline CDR1 and CDR2: SGHNT and YENEEA. V shed 4 bases, J shed 6 bases, and the junction held 6 bases outside the gene matches. This CDR3 comprises 15 residues. The CDR3 protein is CASSSGDRGVNEQFF. In DNA form, the CDR3 reads TGTGCCAGCAGCTCCGGGGACAGGGGAGTCAATGAGCAGTTCTTC.

This clone has ten or more counts. The chain joins TRBV29-1 to TRBJ1-1; D is uncertain. The CDR3 spans 11 residues. Trimming removed 7 bases at V and 3 bases at J, with 9 bases between. CDR1 and CDR2 (germline): SQVTM, ANQGSEA. The CDR3 DNA reads TGCAGCGGGCTAGTGTACACTGAAGCTTTCTTT. The encoded protein is CSGLVYTEAFF. The full variable domain, completed using reference TRBV29-1 and TRBJ1-1, is SAVISQKPSRDICQRGTSLTIQCQVDSQVTMMFWYRQQPGQSLTLIATANQGSEATYESGFVIDKFPISRPNLTFSTLTVSNMSPEDSSIYLCSGLVYTEAFFGQGTRLTVV.

J is TRBJ1-5 and V is TRBV25-1, with D perhaps TRBD1 (6 bases). This CDR3 contains 15 residues. V lost 3 bases and J 1 base, leaving 10 bases between the germline ends. CDR1 is MGHDK and CDR2 is SYGVNS in the germline V gene. CDR3 loop: CASSDPGTSNQPQHF. The CDR3 DNA reads as TGTGCCAGCAGTGACCCCGGGACAAGCAATCAGCCCCAGCATTTT.

V gene TRBV13 combines with J gene TRBJ1-1; TRBD1 agrees at 10 bases. The CDR3 runs 17 residues. Germline CDR1 PRHDT, CDR2 FYEKMQ (reference sequence). Germline trimming cut 2 bases from V and 5 bases from J; bases unmatched to any gene: 11. CDR3 residues: CASSLSRDRGLGTEAFF. The DNA of the CDR3 is TGTGCCAGCAGCTTATCCCGGGACAGGGGCTTGGGGACTGAAGCTTTCTTT.

The chain uses TRBV30 and TRBJ1-4, with 10 bases aligning to TRBD1. V dropped 4 bases and J dropped 4; count of bases not matched to a gene: 6. Germline V gene lookup returns CDR1 GTSNPN and CDR2 SVGIG (reference sequence). The CDR3 covers 15 residues. CDR3 protein: CAWKGQGSFNEKLFF. The CDR3 bases are TGTGCCTGGAAGGGACAGGGGTCCTTTAATGAAAAACTGTTTTTT.

This clone was found once. The gene calls are TRBV4-1 and TRBJ2-7; D unclear. CDR3 length: 15 amino acids. Trimming removed 0 bases from V and 2 bases from J, with 11 bases in between. The germline V gene has CDR1 MGHRA and CDR2 YSYEKL. The CDR3 spells CASSQESWATYEQYF. Written as DNA, the CDR3 is TGCGCCAGCAGCCAAGAATCGTGGGCCACCTACGAGCAGTACTTC.

This clone was found once. Germline is not matched at one junction end, which may reflect a read error. The chain carries TRBV2 and TRBJ1-1; 8 bases agree with TRBD1. This CDR3 comprises 18 residues. The V gene's germline CDR1 is SNHLY and CDR2 FYNNEI. Written as DNA, the CDR3 is TGTGCCAGCAGTCCTGGGACAGGTGTCGTGGGCCTGAACGCTGAAGCTTTCTTT. Encoded protein: CASSPGTGVVGLNAEAFF.

The chain has TRBV19 and TRBJ1-2; the D gene is possibly TRBD1 (6 bases). The CDR3 is 15 residues long. V lost 2 bases and J lost 3, with 13 bases in between. Germline CDR1 reads LNHDA; CDR2 reads SQIVND (reference sequence). The CDR3 loop is CASSISGASYYGYTF. DNA for the CDR3: TGTGCCAGTAGTATATCAGGGGCCTCGTACTATGGCTACACCTTC.

The chain recombines TRBV4-3 with TRBJ2-7; D is undetermined. Trimming took 1 base from V and 6 from J, leaving 10 bases between them. CDR3 length: 13 residues. Per the germline V gene, CDR1 is LGHNA and CDR2 is YSLEER. CDR3 DNA sequence: TGCGCCAGCAGCCAAGTAATGACGAGCGAGCAGTACTTC. It translates to CASSQVMTSEQYF.

This clone has only one observation. The gene calls are TRBV13 and TRBJ2-2, with 15 bases that match TRBD2. CDR3 size: 18 residues. Germline values: CDR1 PRHDT, CDR2 FYEKMQ (reference sequence). V lost 4 bases to trimming and J lost 4 bases; unmatched junction nucleotides: 7. In DNA form, the CDR3 reads TGTGCCAGCAGCTCCGGACTAGCGGGAGGGGGGCTCACCGGGGAGCTGTTTTTT. It codes for CASSSGLAGGGLTGELFF.

The chain links TRBV10-3 to TRBJ1-4; 7 positions match TRBD1. Germline V gene sequence: CDR1 ENHRY, CDR2 SYGVKD. V lost 10 bases to trimming and J lost 8 bases; unmatched junction nucleotides: 10. CDR3 length: 13 amino acids. The CDR3 loop reads CATQEGAGEKLFF. In nucleotides, the CDR3 is TGTGCCACCCAAGAGGGGGCTGGCGAAAAACTGTTTTTT.

In DNA, the CDR3 is TGTGCCAGCTCACCGATCGCCGGGATCAGGGCTACTGAAGCTTTCTTT. This encodes CASSPIAGIRATEAFF. The chain joins TRBV18 to TRBJ1-1; a possible D gene is TRBD1 (5 bases). The CDR3 runs to 16 residues. The ends were cut back, 3 bases at V and 5 bases at J, with 19 bases in the middle. CDR1 and CDR2 from the germline V gene are KGHSH and LQKENI.

On this clone itself: Mismatch with germline at one junction end may stem from a read error. The genes are TRBV25-1 and TRBJ1-2; D is uncertain. The CDR3 length is 13 residues. Germline CDR1 reads MGHDK; CDR2 reads SYGVNS. The CDR3 DNA is TGTGCCAGCAGCATACCTAATTCCGGGGTTTTGGCCTTC. Translation: CASSIPNSGVLAF.

The rearrangement links TRBV6-1 to TRBJ1-2; unclear D gene. Germline V gene sequence: CDR1 MNHNS, CDR2 SASEGT. The CDR3 extends over 13 amino acids. V lost 6 bases and J 3 bases, leaving 11 bases between the germline ends. CDR3 residues: CASSLDIDYGYTF. The CDR3 DNA reads as TGTGCCAGCAGCCTAGACATTGACTATGGCTACACCTTC.

The rearrangement joins TRBV29-1 to TRBJ1-4; tentative D call: TRBD1 (5 bases). V dropped 5 bases and J dropped 8 bases, with 12 bases sitting between them. CDR1 and CDR2 (germline): SQVTM, ANQGSEA. This CDR3 has 12 amino acids. The CDR3 protein is CSVLGPGEKLFF. The CDR3 region has the DNA TGCAGCGTTTTGGGGCCGGGCGAAAAACTGTTTTTT.